Below are 12 T cell receptor beta chains sequenced from a single sample in a study of shared clonotypes between healthy human individuals. Sequencing was performed with immunoSEQ multiplex PCR; in TCRdb, only in-frame clones are kept and a portion is missing. Here the sample spans approximately 640,000 clones, 55% to 75% being singletons. The sequencing sample was made of memory CD4+ T cells sorted from blood. As to subset: CD45RA-negative fraction. The receptors originated from a woman in her thirties in good health.

This sequence joins TRBV5-1 and TRBJ1-2; a weak D match, TRBD1 (5 bases). Per germline, CDR1 SGHRS and CDR2 YFSETQ. V lost 2 bases to trimming and J lost 4 bases, with 9 bases between them. The CDR3 sequence is 13 residues long. The chain's CDR3 is CASSFIQAYGYTF. The CDR3 region has the DNA TGCGCCAGCAGCTTTATACAGGCCTATGGCTACACCTTC.

V gene TRBV28 combines with J gene TRBJ1-4, with 7 bases matching TRBD1. CDR1 and CDR2 from the germline V gene are MDHEN and SYDVKM. Unmatched junction bases numbered 6, after V lost 5 bases and J lost 0 bases. This CDR3 is 16 amino acids long. CDR3 region: CASSPRGGATNEKLFF. CDR3 DNA: TGTGCCAGCAGTCCCAGGGGGGGCGCAACTAATGAAAAACTGTTTTTT. The whole variable domain, remainder taken from reference TRBV28 and TRBJ1-4, is DVKVTQSSRYLVKRTGEKVFLECVQDMDHENMFWYRQDPGLGLRLIYFSYDVKMKEKGDIPEGYSVSREKKERFSLILESASTNQTSMYLCASSPRGGATNEKLFFGSGTQLSVL.

This chain joins TRBV5-1 and TRBJ2-7; 8 bases align to TRBD2. Unmatched junction bases numbered 7, after V lost 4 bases and J lost 1 base. CDR3 length equals 15 residues. In germline, CDR1 is SGHRS, CDR2 YFSETQ. CDR3 in amino acids: CASSRERGPSYEQYF. The CDR3 nucleotides read TGCGCCAGCAGCAGAGAGCGGGGGCCTTCCTACGAGCAGTACTTC.

The rearrangement joins TRBV6-4 to TRBJ2-1, with 9 bases fitting TRBD1. The CDR3 contains 16 residues. Germline CDR1 and CDR2: MRHNA and SNTAGT. The trim removed 0 bases at V and 3 bases at J, leaving 3 bases unmatched. In DNA form, the CDR3 reads TGTGCCAGCAGTGACTCCCAGACAGGGGGCTACAATGAGCAGTTCTTC. Translation gives CASSDSQTGGYNEQFF.

This clone has only a few counts. The rearrangement links TRBV19 to TRBJ1-3; possible D gene TRBD1, 6 bases. CDR3 length: 16 amino acids. Trimming took off 5 bases at V and 1 base at J, with 15 bases between the two ends. Germline assignment: CDR1 LNHDA and CDR2 SQIVND (reference sequence). CDR3 protein: CASSVADRLSGNTIYF. The CDR3 nucleotides are TGTGCCAGTAGTGTTGCGGACAGACTTTCTGGAAACACCATATATTTT.

The rearrangement links TRBV5-1 to TRBJ2-4; D gene ambiguous. V lost 4 bases and J lost 3, with 8 bases in between. The CDR3 runs to 13 residues. The germline V gene has CDR1 SGHRS and CDR2 YFSETQ. In DNA, the CDR3 is TGCGCCAGCAGCGTCGGAAACAAAAACATTCAGTACTTC. Translated: CASSVGNKNIQYF.

The chain uses TRBV9 and TRBJ1-3, with D unclear. CDR3 size: 19 residues. The V end lost 0 bases, the J end lost 0 bases, and 19 bases lay between the germline ends. Germline assignment: CDR1 SGDLS and CDR2 YYNGEE. The CDR3 bases are TGTGCCAGCAGCGTAGCTCGTGGGGAACCCTTAGACTCTGGAAACACCATATATTTT. As protein: CASSVARGEPLDSGNTIYF.

This clone has more than one count but fewer than ten. The chain recombines TRBV9 with TRBJ1-1; tentative D call: TRBD1 (5 bases). CDR1 is SGDLS, CDR2 YYNGEE, per germline. This CDR3 spans 12 amino acids. The V and J ends lost 4 bases and 8 bases respectively, with 12 bases between them. CDR3 bases: TGTGCCAGCAGCATCCGGGACGGAGAAGCTTTCTTT. It encodes CASSIRDGEAFF.

The rearrangement joins TRBV7-9 to TRBJ1-2, with D hard to call. Germline V lookup: CDR1 SEHNR, CDR2 FQNEAQ (reference sequence). Trimming pared 5 bases from V and 1 base from J, leaving 11 bases between. This CDR3 region has 14 residues. CDR3 residues: CASSPPVDNYGYTF. The CDR3 coding sequence is TGTGCCAGCAGCCCTCCAGTAGATAACTATGGCTACACCTTC.

This clone came up a few times. The chain employs TRBV28 and TRBJ2-1; 8 nucleotides line up with TRBD2. Germline CDR1 is MDHEN and CDR2 is SYDVKM. The CDR3 has 15 amino acids. Trimming at V came to 5 bases and at J to 7 bases, leaving 10 bases not matched to a gene. CDR3: CASSITSGWANEQFF. The DNA for the CDR3 is TGTGCCAGCAGTATCACTAGCGGTTGGGCTAATGAGCAGTTCTTC.

The chain joins TRBV4-1 to TRBJ2-1, with 11 bases that match TRBD2. The ends lost 3 bases at V and 0 bases at J; junction bases unmatched: 7. CDR1 is MGHRA and CDR2 is YSYEKL in the germline V gene. The CDR3 totals 18 residues. The CDR3 is CASSHRIAGGSSYNEQFF. CDR3 coding DNA: TGCGCCAGCAGCCATCGAATAGCGGGAGGGAGCTCCTACAATGAGCAGTTCTTC.

V usage is TRBV5-1 and J usage is TRBJ1-1; D is unresolved. The V gene's germline CDR1 is SGHRS and CDR2 YFSETQ. CDR3 length: 13 amino acids. V lost 1 base, J lost 6 bases, and 10 bases lay in between. CDR3 nucleotide sequence: TGCGCCAGCAGCTTGAAGGCCCCCTCTGAAGCTTTCTTT. This codes for CASSLKAPSEAFF.